This paragraph covers one T cell receptor beta chain sequence. As yet, its antigen is unknown. PCR was performed using 60 Vbeta and 13 Jbeta primers. This table comes from immunoSEQ multiplex PCR, and its TCRdb copy is limited to in-frame clones, with some not included. The table lists 150,000 to 200,000 clones, 65% to 85% of them singletons. This CDR3 region has 13 residues. Germline values: CDR1 SNHLY, CDR2 FYNNEI. The germline V and J ends were trimmed by 0 bases and 7 bases, with 8 bases remaining between them. The data derive from a study of cytomegalovirus exposure and HLA in healthy donors. Study at large: Early on, a data release was issued that held 80 million or so unique TCRs from HLA-typed donors.

Broader study findings: Per a later analysis, HLA-associated TCR beta chains showed more clonal expansion than other, equally common TCR beta chains. Later analysis showed TCR association rates varying by HLA locus, highest for DRB1 and lowest for HLA-C. In terms of immune exposure information, only CMV serostatus was available.

Sequenced sample: PBMCs. This sequence originates from a woman under 40 in good health and CMV-seropositive. The chain links TRBV2 to TRBJ2-3; D remains ambiguous. The CDR3 DNA reads TGTGCCAGCAGTGAAGCGGCCTTTTATACGCAGTATTTT. Amino acids: CASSEAAFYTQYF.